This TCR beta chain was retrieved from a study of cytomegalovirus exposure and HLA in healthy donors. Comment on this clone: Its antigen is currently unknown.

The CDR3 length is 16 residues. V lost 0 bases and J lost 2, with 13 bases in between. Germline values: CDR1 SNHLY, CDR2 FYNNEI. Study outcomes and limitations: Researchers reported in a later analysis that a missense DCLRE1C variant was tied to TCR beta V- and J-gene trimming.

The PCR used 60 Vbeta and 13 Jbeta primers. Clones were read by immunoSEQ multiplex PCR, and TCRdb kept only the in-frame ones, dropping some. The sample has 150,000 to 200,000 clones, 80% seen once. Sequenced material: PBMCs. The receptor's source is a man between 18 and 35 years old in good health and CMV-seropositive. The V call is TRBV2, the J call TRBJ2-5; the D gene is possibly TRBD2 (7 bases). CDR3 loop: CASSEARGAGQETQYF. Written as DNA, the CDR3 is TGTGCCAGCAGTGAAGCACGGGGGGCCGGACAAGAGACCCAGTACTTC.